This T cell receptor beta chain was captured by sequencing in a study of T cells in Graves' hyperthyroidism and ophthalmopathy. Details on this clonotype: What it binds is unknown.

TCR beta CDR3 regions were amplified from RNA transcripts. Researchers ran a first-round RT-PCR on the TCR CDR3 using the HTBI primer set. Using its own MiXCR run on the multiplex PCR reads, TCRdb lists one record per CDR3 protein. The table includes 540,000 or so distinct CDR3 sequences, around 42% detected once. The study's findings and limits: Among clonotypes expanded in thyroid above 0.001, most were also found in blood.

Looked up from germline, CDR1 is WNHNN and CDR2 is SYGVQD (reference sequence). V was shortened by 11 bases and J by 5 bases, with 12 bases between the two germline ends. This CDR3 contains 11 residues. Material: peripheral blood or thyroid tissue (not recorded which). The rearrangement links TRBV10-1 to TRBJ1-2; tentative D call: TRBD1 (6 bases). The receptor's source is an adult woman with Graves' disease, either hyperthyroidism or ophthalmopathy (not recorded which). The CDR3, as DNA: TGCGCCGCCGGGGGGGCGTATGGCTACACCTTC. This sequence encodes CAAGGAYGYTF.